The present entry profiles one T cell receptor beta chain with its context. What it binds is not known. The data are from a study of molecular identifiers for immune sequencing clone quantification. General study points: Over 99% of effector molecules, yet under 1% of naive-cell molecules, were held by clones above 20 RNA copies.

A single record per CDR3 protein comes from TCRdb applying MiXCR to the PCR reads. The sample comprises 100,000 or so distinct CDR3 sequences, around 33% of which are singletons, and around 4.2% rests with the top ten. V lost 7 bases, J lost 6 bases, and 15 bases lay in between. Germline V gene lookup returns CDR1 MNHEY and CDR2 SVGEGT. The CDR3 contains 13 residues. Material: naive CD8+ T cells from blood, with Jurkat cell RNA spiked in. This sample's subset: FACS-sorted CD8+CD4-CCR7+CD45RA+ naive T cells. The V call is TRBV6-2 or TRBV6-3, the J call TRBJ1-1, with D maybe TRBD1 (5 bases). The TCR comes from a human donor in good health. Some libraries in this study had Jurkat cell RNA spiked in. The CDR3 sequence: CASIPQDNAEAFF. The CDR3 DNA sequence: TGTGCCAGCATACCCCAGGACAACGCTGAAGCTTTCTTT.